This T cell receptor beta chain originates from a study of neurological immune-mediated disorders. In this sample, this clonotype turned up many times. One entry per CDR3 protein, called by TCRdb with MiXCR from the 5' RACE reads. Of about 50,000 distinct CDR3 sequences in the sample, roughly 15% were seen once. CDR1 and CDR2 from the germline V gene are SGHTA and FQGNSA. Trimming at V came to 5 bases and at J to 3 bases, leaving 15 bases not matched to a gene. The CDR3 runs to 18 residues. This chain links TRBV7-2 with TRBJ2-3, with 9 bases aligning to TRBD2. The receptor comes from a man between 60 and 75 years old in good health. Sequenced input: PBMCs. The CDR3 here is CASSQRGGRAPKTDTQYF. CDR3 DNA: TGTGCCAGCAGCCAGAGGGGCGGGAGGGCTCCGAAAACAGATACGCAGTATTTT.